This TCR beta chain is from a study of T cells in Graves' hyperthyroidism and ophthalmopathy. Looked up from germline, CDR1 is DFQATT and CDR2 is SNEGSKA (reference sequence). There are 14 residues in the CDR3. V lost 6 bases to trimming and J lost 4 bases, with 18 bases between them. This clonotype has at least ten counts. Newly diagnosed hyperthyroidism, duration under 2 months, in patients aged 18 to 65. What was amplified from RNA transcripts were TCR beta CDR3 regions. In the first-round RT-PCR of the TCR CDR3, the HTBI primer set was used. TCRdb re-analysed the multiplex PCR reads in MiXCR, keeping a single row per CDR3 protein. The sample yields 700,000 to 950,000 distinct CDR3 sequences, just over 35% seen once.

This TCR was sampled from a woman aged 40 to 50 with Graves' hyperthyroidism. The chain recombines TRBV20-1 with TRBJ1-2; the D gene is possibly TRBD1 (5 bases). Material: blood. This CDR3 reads CSAKAGDLGYGYTF. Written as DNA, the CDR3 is TGCAGTGCCAAAGCCGGGGACCTTGGCTATGGCTACACCTTC.